This T cell receptor (beta chain) was recovered during a study of shared clonotypes between healthy human individuals. At the deep level, the assay was run. Genomic DNA belonging to each subset was distributed in equal measure over several immunoSEQ plates. In the study's own analysis: ImmunoSEQ output held junction-only sequences without quality scores, so filtering differed. Assay: immunoSEQ multiplex PCR; the TCRdb copy retains only in-frame clones and omits some. V, J and clone size reflect that table, while D and trimming were determined from the DNA. The repertoire consists of some 980,000 clones, with about 80% occurring once and the leading ten covering over 1.3%. Division of CD4+ cells produced a CD45RA+ naive subset and a CD45RA-negative memory subset. Source material: memory CD4+ T cells sorted from blood. As for subset: CD45RA-negative fraction. This clonotype was obtained from a man in his late teens or twenties in good health.

The CDR3 here is CASSEYAGRMNTEAFF. The CDR3, as DNA: TGCGCCAGCAGTGAATACGCAGGAAGGATGAACACTGAAGCTTTCTTT. The rearrangement joins TRBV10-2 to TRBJ1-1; D is unresolved. Trimming took off 3 bases at V and 0 bases at J, with 14 bases between the two ends. This CDR3 has 16 residues. CDR1 WSHSY and CDR2 SAAADI come from the germline V gene.